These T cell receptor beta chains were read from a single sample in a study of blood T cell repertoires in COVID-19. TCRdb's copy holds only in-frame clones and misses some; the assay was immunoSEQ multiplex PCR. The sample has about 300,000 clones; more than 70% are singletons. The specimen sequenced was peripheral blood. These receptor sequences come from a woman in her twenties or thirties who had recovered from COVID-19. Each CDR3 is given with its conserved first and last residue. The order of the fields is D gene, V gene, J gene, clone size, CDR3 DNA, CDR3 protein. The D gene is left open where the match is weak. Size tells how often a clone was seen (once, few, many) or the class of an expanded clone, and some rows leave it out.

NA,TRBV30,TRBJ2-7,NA,TGTGCCTGGAGTGTTGAACAGGGTAGGCACTACGAGCAGTACTTC,CAWSVEQGRHYEQYF
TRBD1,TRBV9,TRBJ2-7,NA,TGTGCCAGCAGTCGGACAGGCGGGTACGAGCAGTACTTC,CASSRTGGYEQYF
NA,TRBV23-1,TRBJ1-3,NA,TGCGCCAGCAGTCATTGCGGGGCAGGGCTTGGAAACACCATATATTTT,CASSHCGAGLGNTIYF
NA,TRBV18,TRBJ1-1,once,TGTGCCAGCTCCCCGGACATGAACACTGAAGCTTTCTTT,CASSPDMNTEAFF
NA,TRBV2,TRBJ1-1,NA,TGTGCCAGCAGTGTTGACATGAACACTGAAGCTTTCTTT,CASSVDMNTEAFF
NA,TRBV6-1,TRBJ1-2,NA,TGTGCCAGCAGTGAATCTAAACCGGACTATGGCTACACCTTC,CASSESKPDYGYTF
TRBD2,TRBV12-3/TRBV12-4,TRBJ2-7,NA,TGTGCCAGCAGTTTGGGGACTAATCCCGAGCAGTACTTC,CASSLGTNPEQYF
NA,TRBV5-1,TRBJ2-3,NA,TGCGCCAGCAGCCAAATACAGGGTTCGGGGGATACGCAGTATTTT,CASSQIQGSGDTQYF
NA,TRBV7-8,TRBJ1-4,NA,TGTGCCAGCAGCTCCGATAGCGAAAAACTGTTTTTT,CASSSDSEKLFF
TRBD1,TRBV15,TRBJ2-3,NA,TGTGCCACCAGCGTCGGACAGGGCACAGATACGCAGTATTTT,CATSVGQGTDTQYF
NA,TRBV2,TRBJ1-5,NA,TGTGCCAGCAGTGACTCCGGGCGGGTTCAGCCCCAGCATTTT,CASSDSGRVQPQHF
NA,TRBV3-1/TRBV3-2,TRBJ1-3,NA,TGTGCCAGCAGCCAAGACTTTGGAAACACCATATATTTT,CASSQDFGNTIYF
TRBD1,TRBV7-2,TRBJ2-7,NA,TGTGCCAGCAGTCCAAAGCAGGGGGCATACGAGCAGTACTTC,CASSPKQGAYEQYF
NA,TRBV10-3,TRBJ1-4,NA,TGTGCCATCAGTGAGGTAACAGGGTTAAATGAAAAACTGTTTTTT,CAISEVTGLNEKLFF
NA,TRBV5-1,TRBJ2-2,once,TGCGCCAGCAGGGTCGGTGGTCAGAACACCGGGGAGCTGTTTTTT,CASRVGGQNTGELFF
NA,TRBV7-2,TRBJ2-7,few,TGTGCCAGCAGCTTAAACGCGGGACAGCCTTCCTACGAGCAGTACTTC,CASSLNAGQPSYEQYF
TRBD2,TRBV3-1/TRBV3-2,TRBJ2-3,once,TGTGCCAGCAGCCAAGATCTGAACGCGGGGGGAGATACGCAGTATTTT,CASSQDLNAGGDTQYF
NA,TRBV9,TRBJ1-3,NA,TGTGCCAGCAGCGGAGGAGGGCTTGGAAACACCATATATTTT,CASSGGGLGNTIYF
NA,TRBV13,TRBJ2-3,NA,TGTGCCAGCAGCTCCCGCGTGTACAGGGCATCAGATACGCAGTATTTT,CASSSRVYRASDTQYF
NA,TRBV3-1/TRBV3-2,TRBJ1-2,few,TGTGCCAGCAGCCCCACAGGGAACTATGGCTACACCTTC,CASSPTGNYGYTF
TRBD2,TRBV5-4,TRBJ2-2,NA,TGTGCCAGCAGCTTACTAGCGGGGGCCTTGAACACCGGGGAGCTGTTTTTT,CASSLLAGALNTGELFF
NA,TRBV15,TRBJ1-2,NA,TGTGCCACCCTAAACAGGCGGGGGGTGGATGGCTACACCTTC,CATLNRRGVDGYTF
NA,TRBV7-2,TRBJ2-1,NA,TGTGCCAGCAGCTTAGACGGCGGGGGCTTAAACAATGAGCAGTTCTTC,CASSLDGGGLNNEQFF
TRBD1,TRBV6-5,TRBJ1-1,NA,TGTGCCACCTCGGGACAGAATATTTTTGAAGCTTTCTTT,CATSGQNIFEAFF
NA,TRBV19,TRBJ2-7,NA,TGTGCCAGTAGTATAGGTCTGGACAGCGAGTACTACGAGCAGTACTTC,CASSIGLDSEYYEQYF
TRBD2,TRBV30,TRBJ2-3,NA,TGTGCCTGGAGCCGGACTAGCGGGGGGGTCCGCAATCGCACAGATACGCAGTATTTT,CAWSRTSGGVRNRTDTQYF
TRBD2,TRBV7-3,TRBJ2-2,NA,TGTGCCAGCAGCCCCAGCGGGGACGGGGAGCTGTTTTTT,CASSPSGDGELFF
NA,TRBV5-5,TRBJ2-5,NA,TGTGCCAGCGCCTGGGGGCGGCAAGAGACCCAGTACTTC,CASAWGRQETQYF
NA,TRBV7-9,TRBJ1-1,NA,TGTGCCAGCAGCTTAGATTCTGGGGGCAAGGCTTTCTTT,CASSLDSGGKAFF
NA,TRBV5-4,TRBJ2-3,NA,TGTGCCAGCAGCTCCTCAGATACGCAGTATTTT,CASSSSDTQYF
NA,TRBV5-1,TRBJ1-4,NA,TGCGCCAGCAGCTCACAGGGTATTAATGAAAAACTGTTTTTT,CASSSQGINEKLFF
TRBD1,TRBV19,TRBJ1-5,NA,TGTGCCAGTAGTATAATCCAGGGGGCGAGTAGCAATCAGCCCCAGCATTTT,CASSIIQGASSNQPQHF
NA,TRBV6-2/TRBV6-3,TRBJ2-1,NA,TGTGCCAGCAGTTCCCGGGATTTCCCGTTCTTC,CASSSRDFPFF
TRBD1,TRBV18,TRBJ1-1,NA,TGTGCCAGCGCACGGACAGGGGGGACGAACACTGAAGCTTTCTTT,CASARTGGTNTEAFF
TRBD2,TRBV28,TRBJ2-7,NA,TGTGCCAGCAGTTCCCCCTATCCAGCGGGAGTCTCCTACGAGCAGTACTTC,CASSSPYPAGVSYEQYF
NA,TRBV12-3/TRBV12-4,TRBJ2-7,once,TGTGCCAGCAGCAGACAGGACGAGCAGTACTTC,CASSRQDEQYF
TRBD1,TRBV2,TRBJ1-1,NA,TGTGCCAGCAGTCGACAGGGAATTGGGACTGAAGCTTTCTTT,CASSRQGIGTEAFF
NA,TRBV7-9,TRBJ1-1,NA,TGTGCCAGCAGCTTTTGGAGGGGATCTGGAACTGAAGCTTTCTTT,CASSFWRGSGTEAFF
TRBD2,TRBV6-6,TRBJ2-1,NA,TGTGCCAGCAGTCCCAGGACTAGCGGGGGCTATGAGCAGTTCTTC,CASSPRTSGGYEQFF
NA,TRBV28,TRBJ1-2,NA,TGTGCCAGCAGTTTCCTTAACTATGGCTACACCTTC,CASSFLNYGYTF
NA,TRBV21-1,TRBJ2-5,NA,TGTGCCAGCAGTAGACAGGGGGTTCGGTGGGAGACCCAGTACTTC,CASSRQGVRWETQYF
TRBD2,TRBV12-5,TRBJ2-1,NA,TGTGCTAGTGGCTTCGGGGGGACCGGGAATGAGCAGTTCTTC,CASGFGGTGNEQFF
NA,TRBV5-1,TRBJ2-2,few,TGCGCCAGCAGCTTTGGGGCTCGGGTCACCGGGGAGCTGTTTTTT,CASSFGARVTGELFF
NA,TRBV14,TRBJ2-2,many,TGTGCCAGCAACACGCTAGGGGTCGGGGAGCTGTTTTTT,CASNTLGVGELFF